This TCR beta chain emerged from a study of blood T cell repertoires in COVID-19. Study-wide context: The cDNA or gDNA used as material had been derived from T cells, B-cell-depleted T cells, or PBMCs.

The germline V gene has CDR1 LNHDA and CDR2 SQIVND (reference sequence). The V end was cut by 4 bases, the J end by 1 base, with 13 bases between. The CDR3 is 15 residues long. Residents of 24 US areas, aged about 18 to 89 years, made up the participants. Participants' reported clinical history set cohort assignment. Original analysis: Amplifying reference gene primers gave estimates of nucleated cell counts. TCRdb's copy holds only in-frame clones and misses some; the assay was immunoSEQ multiplex PCR. V, J and clone size were drawn from that table, and D and trimming were deduced from the DNA. The data contain about 240,000 clones, 87% of them singletons.

The material sequenced was PBMCs or T cells enriched from blood (not recorded which). The sequence was collected from a woman aged 25 to 45 with acute COVID-19. The chain is built from TRBV19 and TRBJ1-1, with D tentatively TRBD1 (5 bases). The CDR3 is CASSSLDQGNTEAFF. CDR3 DNA sequence: TGTGCCAGTAGTAGTCTTGACCAGGGGAACACTGAAGCTTTCTTT. The whole variable domain, filled in from reference TRBV19 and TRBJ1-1, reads DGGITQSPKYLFRKEGQNVTLSCEQNLNHDAMYWYRQDPGQGLRLIYYSQIVNDFQKGDIAEGYSVSREKKESFPLTVTSAQKNPTAFYLCASSSLDQGNTEAFFGQGTRLTVV.